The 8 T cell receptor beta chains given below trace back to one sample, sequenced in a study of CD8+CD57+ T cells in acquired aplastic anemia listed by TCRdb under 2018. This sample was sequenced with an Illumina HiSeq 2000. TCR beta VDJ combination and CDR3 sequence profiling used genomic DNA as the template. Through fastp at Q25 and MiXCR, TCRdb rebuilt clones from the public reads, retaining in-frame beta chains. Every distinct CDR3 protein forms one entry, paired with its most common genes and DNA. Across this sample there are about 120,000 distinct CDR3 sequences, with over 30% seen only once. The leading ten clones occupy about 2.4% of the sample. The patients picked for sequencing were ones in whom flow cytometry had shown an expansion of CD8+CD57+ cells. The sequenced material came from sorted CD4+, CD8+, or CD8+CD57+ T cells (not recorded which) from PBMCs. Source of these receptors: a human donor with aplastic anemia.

For the CDR3, the DNA is TGTGCCAGCAGGGGGGGGAACACTGAAGCTTTCTTT. Residues: CASRGGNTEAFF. The chain joins TRBV2 to TRBJ1-1; D possibly corresponds to TRBD1 (5 bases). V was cut by 6 bases and J by 1 base, with 6 bases left in between. Germline CDR1 SNHLY, CDR2 FYNNEI. There are 12 residues in the CDR3.

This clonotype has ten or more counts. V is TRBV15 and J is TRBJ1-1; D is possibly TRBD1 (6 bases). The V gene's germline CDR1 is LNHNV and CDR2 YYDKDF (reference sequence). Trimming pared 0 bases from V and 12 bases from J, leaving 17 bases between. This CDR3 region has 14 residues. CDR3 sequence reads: CATSRDRGGVAPFF. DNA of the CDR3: TGTGCCACCAGCAGAGATCGGGGGGGCGTGGCACCTTTCTTT.

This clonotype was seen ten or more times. CDR3 amino acids: CASSLDGRPYEQYF. The CDR3 coding sequence is TGTGCCAGCAGCTTAGATGGCAGACCCTACGAGCAGTACTTC. J is TRBJ2-7 and V is TRBV7-2; D is unclear. The germline V gene encodes CDR1 SGHTA and CDR2 FQGNSA. The germline V and J ends were trimmed by 1 base and 2 bases, with 9 bases remaining between them. The CDR3 sequence is 14 residues long.

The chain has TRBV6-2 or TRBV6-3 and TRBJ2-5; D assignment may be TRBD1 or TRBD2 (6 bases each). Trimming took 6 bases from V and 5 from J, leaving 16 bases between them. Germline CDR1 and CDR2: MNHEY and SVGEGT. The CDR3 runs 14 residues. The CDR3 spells CASRKTGGGETQYF. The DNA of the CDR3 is TGTGCCAGCAGGAAAACAGGAGGGGGGGAGACCCAGTACTTC.

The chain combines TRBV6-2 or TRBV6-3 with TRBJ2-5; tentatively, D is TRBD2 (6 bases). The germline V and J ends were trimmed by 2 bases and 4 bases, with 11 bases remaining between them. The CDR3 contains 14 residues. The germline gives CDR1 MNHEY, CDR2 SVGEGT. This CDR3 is CASSYLGGVETQYF. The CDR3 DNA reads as TGTGCCAGCAGTTACCTCGGGGGAGTAGAGACCCAGTACTTC.

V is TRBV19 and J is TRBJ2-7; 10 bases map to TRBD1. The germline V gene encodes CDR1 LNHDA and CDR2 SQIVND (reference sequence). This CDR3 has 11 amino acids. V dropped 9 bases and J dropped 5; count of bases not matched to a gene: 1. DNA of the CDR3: TGTGCCAGCGGGACAGGGGACGAGCAGTACTTC. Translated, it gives CASGTGDEQYF.

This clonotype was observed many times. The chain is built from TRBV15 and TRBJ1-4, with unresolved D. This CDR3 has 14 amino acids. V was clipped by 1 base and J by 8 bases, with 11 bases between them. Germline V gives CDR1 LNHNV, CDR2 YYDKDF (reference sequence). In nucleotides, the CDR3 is TGTGCCACCAGCAGAGGGGGAGCGGGGGAAAAACTGTTTTTT. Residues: CATSRGGAGEKLFF.

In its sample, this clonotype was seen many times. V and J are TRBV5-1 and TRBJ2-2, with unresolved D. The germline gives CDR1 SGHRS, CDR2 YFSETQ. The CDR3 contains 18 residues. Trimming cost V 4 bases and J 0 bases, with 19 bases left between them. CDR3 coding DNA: TGCGCCAGCAGCCTTACCCTACTTTCTCTCGCGAACACCGGGGAGCTGTTTTTT. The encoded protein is CASSLTLLSLANTGELFF.